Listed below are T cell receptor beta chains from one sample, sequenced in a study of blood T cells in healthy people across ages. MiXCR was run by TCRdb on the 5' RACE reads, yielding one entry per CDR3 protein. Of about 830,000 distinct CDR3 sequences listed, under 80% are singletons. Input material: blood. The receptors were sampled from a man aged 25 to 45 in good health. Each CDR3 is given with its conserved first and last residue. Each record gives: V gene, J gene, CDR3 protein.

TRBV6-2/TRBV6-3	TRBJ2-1	CASRPTGYSYNEQFF
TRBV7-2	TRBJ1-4	CASSLLRLDNEKLFF
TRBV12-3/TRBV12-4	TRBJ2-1	CASIWSGAPNEQFF
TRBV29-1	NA	CSVQGTSGGEGDEQYF
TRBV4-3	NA	CASSQDRETYEQYF
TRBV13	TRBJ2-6	CASSSNVHLSGANVLTF
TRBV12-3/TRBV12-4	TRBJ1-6	CASTVTGDNSPLHF
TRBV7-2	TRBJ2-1	CASSSIAGPYNEQFF
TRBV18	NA	CASSPPLPRTETQYF
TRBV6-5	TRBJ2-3	CASSPRTSVADTQYF
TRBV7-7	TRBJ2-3	CASSPRLAGTDTQYF
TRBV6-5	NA	CASQIALAKNIQYF
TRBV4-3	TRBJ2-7	CASSLTFARNSGVPYEQYF
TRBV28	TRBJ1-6	CASSSAGISYNSPLHF
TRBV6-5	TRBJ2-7	CASSYSRLAKGEQYF
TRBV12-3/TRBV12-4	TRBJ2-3	CASSLGVRTDTQYF
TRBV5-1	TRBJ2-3	CASAVGGSTDTQYF
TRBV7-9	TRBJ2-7	CASSPSYEGSSYEQYF
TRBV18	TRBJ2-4	CASSPGQGLDIQYF
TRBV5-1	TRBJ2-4	CASSLRAVQDIQYF
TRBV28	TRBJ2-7	CASSWGTTGYEQYF
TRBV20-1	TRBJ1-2	CSARSRDIYGYTF
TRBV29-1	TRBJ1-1	CSVEGAGGTEAFF
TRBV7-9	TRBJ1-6	CASSLLFNSPLHF
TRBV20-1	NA	CSALGRSGDIQYF
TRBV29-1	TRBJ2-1	CSVAPQGALNEQFF
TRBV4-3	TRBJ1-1	CASSQVDRGNTEAFF
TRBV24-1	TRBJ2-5	CATSDRRGVYQETQYF
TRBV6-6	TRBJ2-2	CASSATRANTGELFF
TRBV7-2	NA	CASSFEDRGIRETQYF
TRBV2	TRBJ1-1	CASSRNGNTEAFF
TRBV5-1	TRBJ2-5	CASSAITSGKARTQYF
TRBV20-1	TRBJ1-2	CSARDLSGRKNYGYTF